These 32 T cell receptor beta chains were all obtained from the same sample, sequenced in a study of cytomegalovirus exposure and HLA in healthy donors. In the PCR, 60 Vbeta and 13 Jbeta primers were used. Sequencing was performed with immunoSEQ multiplex PCR; in TCRdb, only in-frame clones are kept and a portion is missing. The top ten hold 1.2% of the sample, which has about 130,000 clones, less than 85% seen once. What was sequenced was PBMCs. Source of these receptors: a female donor in good health and CMV-seronegative.

The chain links TRBV14 to TRBJ1-1; D not resolved. V lost 5 bases and J lost 4, with 17 bases in between. The CDR3 loop spans 15 amino acids. CDR1 SGHDN and CDR2 FVKESK come from the germline V gene. This CDR3 reads CASSSQALPGTEAFF. CDR3 coding DNA: TGTGCCAGCAGCTCTCAGGCCCTGCCAGGCACTGAAGCTTTCTTT. The whole variable domain, filled in from reference TRBV14 and TRBJ1-1, reads EAGVTQFPSHSVIEKGQTVTLRCDPISGHDNLYWYRRVMGKEIKFLLHFVKESKQDESGMPNNRFLAERTGGTYSTLKVQPAELEDSGVYFCASSSQALPGTEAFFGQGTRLTVV.

The chain has TRBV7-2 and TRBJ2-1; 9 bases are a match to TRBD2. Germline CDR1 SGHTA, CDR2 FQGNSA. With V trimmed by 3 bases and J by 7 bases, 16 bases remained unmatched. CDR3 size: 18 residues. In DNA, the CDR3 is TGTGCCAGCAGCTTCCCACAGGCCGGCGGGAGGGCCTTGAATGAGCAGTTCTTC. The encoded protein is CASSFPQAGGRALNEQFF.

This sequence joins TRBV6-1 and TRBJ2-7; TRBD1 is a possible D gene (5 bases). Between the trimmed V and J ends, which lost 5 bases and 7 bases, there was a span of 15 bases. The CDR3 runs 13 residues. CDR1 is MNHNS, CDR2 SASEGT, per germline. The CDR3 region is CASSYEGEGEQYF. Written as DNA, the CDR3 is TGTGCCAGCAGTTATGAAGGGGAAGGGGAGCAGTACTTC.

This clone has more than one count but fewer than ten. This sequence joins TRBV2 and TRBJ1-5, with D possibly matching TRBD1 (6 bases). Germline V gives CDR1 SNHLY, CDR2 FYNNEI. The CDR3 has 14 residues. The V and J ends lost 6 bases and 4 bases respectively, with 13 bases between them. In DNA, the CDR3 is TGTGCCAGCAGCCCAATCGGACAGAATCAGCCCCAGCATTTT. This encodes CASSPIGQNQPQHF.

This clone was detected only a few times. The V and J genes are TRBV7-9 and TRBJ2-5; no definite D call. Germline CDR1 and CDR2: SEHNR and FQNEAQ (reference sequence). The CDR3 extends over 14 amino acids. V lost 1 base to trimming and J lost 4 bases, with 10 bases between them. The CDR3 loop is CASSLGVFPETQYF. The CDR3, as DNA: TGTGCCAGCAGCTTAGGAGTATTTCCAGAGACCCAGTACTTC.

The V and J genes are TRBV30 and TRBJ1-5; a possible D gene is TRBD1 (6 bases). The CDR3 is 13 residues long. Germline CDR1 GTSNPN, CDR2 SVGIG (reference sequence). V lost 4 bases to trimming and J lost 5 bases, with 12 bases between them. Written as DNA, the CDR3 is TGTGCCTGGACCCCACAGGGCGATCAGCCCCAGCATTTT. This encodes CAWTPQGDQPQHF.

This clone was observed a handful of times. The chain employs TRBV6-6 and TRBJ2-1; D may be TRBD1 (6 bases). The V and J ends lost 7 bases and 7 bases respectively, with 20 bases between them. In germline, CDR1 is MNHNY, CDR2 SVGAGI (reference sequence). The CDR3 sequence is 15 residues long. The CDR3 reads CASTQRGSSRNEQFF. Here the CDR3 DNA reads TGTGCCAGCACCCAAAGGGGGTCCTCGCGGAATGAGCAGTTCTTC.

This clone was seen a handful of times. The rearrangement links TRBV2 to TRBJ1-2; D possibly corresponds to TRBD1 (6 bases). This CDR3 is 12 amino acids long. Trimming stripped 6 bases from V and 4 bases from J, with 9 bases between. In germline, CDR1 is SNHLY, CDR2 FYNNEI. The CDR3 DNA is TGTGCCAGCAGACAACAGGGCTATGGCTACACCTTC. This translates into CASRQQGYGYTF.

For the CDR3, the DNA is TGTGCCAGCAGCGCCCGGACTGGATACGAGCAGTACTTC. It specifies CASSARTGYEQYF. The J gene is TRBJ2-7, the V gene TRBV7-2; possible D gene TRBD2, 5 bases. V dropped 5 bases and J dropped 4 bases, with 12 bases sitting between them. This CDR3 spans 13 amino acids. Germline-derived CDR1 and CDR2 are SGHTA and FQGNSA.

The CDR3 coding sequence is TGTGCCAGTAGAGGTCAGGGGGGCAACACTGAAGCTTTCTTT. Translation gives CASRGQGGNTEAFF. The chain carries TRBV19 and TRBJ1-1, with 7 bases fitting TRBD1. V gave up 6 bases and J gave up 2 bases; unmatched junction bases: 6. Germline CDR1 and CDR2: LNHDA and SQIVND (reference sequence). This CDR3 has 14 amino acids.

The chain recombines TRBV19 with TRBJ1-6, with 7 nucleotides matching TRBD1. The CDR3 is 13 amino acids. The germline CDR1 and CDR2 sequences are LNHDA and SQIVND (reference sequence). CDR3 in DNA: TGTGCTACAGGGGAATCCCATAATTCACCCCTCCACTTT. It translates to CATGESHNSPLHF.

The sample holds one count of this clone. This chain joins TRBV6-6 and TRBJ2-7, with 7 bases matching TRBD1. Unmatched junction bases numbered 6, after V lost 2 bases and J lost 2 bases. Germline lookup yields CDR1 MNHNY and CDR2 SVGAGI (reference sequence). The CDR3 covers 15 residues. CDR3 DNA sequence: TGTGCCAGCAGTTACCAACGGACAGGCACCTACGAGCAGTACTTC. This encodes CASSYQRTGTYEQYF.

Concerning this clone itself: One junction end disagrees with the germline gene, perhaps due to a read error. The chain employs TRBV7-9 and TRBJ1-1; 11 nucleotides line up with TRBD1. The CDR3 loop spans 17 amino acids. The germline gives CDR1 SEHNR, CDR2 FQNEAQ (reference sequence). CDR3 region: CSSSSTGQGATNTEAFF. CDR3 DNA: TGTTCCAGCAGCTCAACCGGACAGGGGGCTACGAACACTGAAGCTTTCTTT.

The sample holds one count of this clone. The chain has TRBV2 and TRBJ1-6; D unresolved. This CDR3 is built from 14 residues. Trimming took 5 bases from V and 7 from J, leaving 12 bases between them. The germline CDR1 and CDR2 sequences are SNHLY and FYNNEI. CDR3 loop: CASSPRGMNSPLHF. The CDR3 bases are TGTGCCAGCAGTCCCCGGGGTATGAATTCACCCCTCCACTTT.

The rearrangement links TRBV9 to TRBJ1-2, with D perhaps TRBD1 (5 bases). The CDR3 is 14 amino acids. V dropped 0 bases and J dropped 8 bases, with 14 bases sitting between them. Germline CDR1 reads SGDLS; CDR2 reads YYNGEE. This CDR3 reads CASSVEGPRSGYTF. The CDR3 coding sequence is TGTGCCAGCAGCGTAGAGGGGCCAAGGAGCGGCTACACCTTC.

J is TRBJ1-6 and V is TRBV27; 10 bases fit TRBD1. After removal of 8 bases from V and 7 bases from J, the junction contained 5 bases not matched to a gene. Germline-derived CDR1 and CDR2 are MNHEY and SMNVEV (reference sequence). The CDR3 is 14 residues long. CDR3 in DNA: TGTGCCAGCCGGGACAGGGGAGGAAATTCACCCCTCCACTTT. It encodes CASRDRGGNSPLHF.

The chain employs TRBV2 and TRBJ2-2, with TRBD2 identical over 12 bases. CDR3 length: 19 residues. The V gene end was trimmed by 5 bases and the J gene end by 2 bases; junction bases not matched to a gene: 12. Germline assignment: CDR1 SNHLY and CDR2 FYNNEI. The CDR3 DNA sequence: TGTGCCAGCAGTTCCACCCCTAGCGGGAGGGGGAAAAACACCGGGGAGCTGTTTTTT. Encoded protein: CASSSTPSGRGKNTGELFF.

The chain recombines TRBV5-8 with TRBJ2-3; D is possibly TRBD2 (6 bases). There are 14 residues in the CDR3. Germline values: CDR1 SGHTS, CDR2 YDEGEE. Trimming removed 1 base at V and 1 base at J, with 7 bases between. The CDR3 sequence: CASSLQRGTDTQYF. CDR3 DNA sequence: TGTGCCAGCAGCTTGCAGCGGGGCACAGATACGCAGTATTTT.

The rearrangement links TRBV10-3 to TRBJ2-3, with TRBD1 as a possible D gene (6 bases). This CDR3 is 12 amino acids long. The germline V and J ends were trimmed by 6 bases and 5 bases, with 9 bases remaining between them. Per the germline V gene, CDR1 is ENHRY and CDR2 is SYGVKD. This CDR3 is CAIRDSLDTQYF. In nucleotides, the CDR3 is TGTGCCATCAGGGACAGTCTAGATACGCAGTATTTT.

The CDR3 DNA reads TGTGCCAGCAGTGTCAGAGGGCCCCCAGGCGAGCAGTACTTC. The encoded protein is CASSVRGPPGEQYF. The chain combines TRBV6-1 with TRBJ2-7; D might be TRBD2 (5 bases). The CDR3 covers 14 residues. V was clipped by 4 bases and J by 6 bases, with 16 bases between them. The germline V gene has CDR1 MNHNS and CDR2 SASEGT.

The V call is TRBV4-1, the J call TRBJ2-5; D is possibly TRBD2 (5 bases). The CDR3 extends over 17 amino acids. CDR1 is MGHRA and CDR2 is YSYEKL in the germline V gene. Trimming left V 3 bases short and J 2 bases short, with 19 bases between. The CDR3: CASSHPHDGVGQETQYF. The CDR3 nucleotides are TGCGCCAGCAGCCATCCTCACGACGGGGTCGGGCAAGAGACCCAGTACTTC.

This clone was counted a few times. The gene calls are TRBV19 and TRBJ1-2; D remains unclear. V lost 4 bases, J lost 5 bases, and 11 bases lay in between. The germline V gene encodes CDR1 LNHDA and CDR2 SQIVND (reference sequence). The CDR3 covers 13 residues. The CDR3 coding sequence is TGTGCCAGTAGTAAGGCGCGCAGGTATGGCTACACCTTC. Translation gives CASSKARRYGYTF.

The chain is built from TRBV2 and TRBJ2-7; unclear D gene. The CDR3 runs 15 residues. CDR1 and CDR2 (germline): SNHLY, FYNNEI. Trimming left V 7 bases short and J 0 bases short, with 16 bases between. CDR3 bases: TGTGCCAGCACTAACCCGGGTCCCCCCTCCTACGAGCAGTACTTC. This gives the protein CASTNPGPPSYEQYF. Together with reference TRBV2 and TRBJ2-7, the CDR3 gives the full variable domain: EPEVTQTPSHQVTQMGQEVILRCVPISNHLYFYWYRQILGQKVEFLVSFYNNEISEKSEIFDDQFSVERPDGSNFTLKIRSTKLEDSAMYFCASTNPGPPSYEQYFGPGTRLTVT.

This sequence joins TRBV27 and TRBJ2-3; unclear D gene. This CDR3 spans 13 amino acids. Trimming shortened V by 4 bases and J by 2 bases, and 7 bases separated the two germline ends. Germline CDR1 and CDR2: MNHEY and SMNVEV (reference sequence). The CDR3 sequence is CASSSESTDTQYF. CDR3 coding DNA: TGTGCCAGCAGTTCGGAGTCCACAGATACGCAGTATTTT.

The chain links TRBV7-9 to TRBJ1-5, with D possibly TRBD1 on 6 matching bases. Trimming took 6 bases from V and 3 from J, leaving 18 bases between them. This CDR3 comprises 16 residues. Germline-derived CDR1 and CDR2 are SEHNR and FQNEAQ (reference sequence). The CDR3: CASSSGGTPDNQPQHF. CDR3 DNA: TGTGCCAGCAGTTCGGGTGGGACACCCGACAATCAGCCCCAGCATTTT.

This rearrangement joins TRBV6-5 to TRBJ1-1; 7 bases are shared with TRBD1. The CDR3 is made up of 15 amino acids. Germline assignment: CDR1 MNHEY and CDR2 SVGAGI. V dropped 4 bases and J dropped 6; count of bases not matched to a gene: 11. CDR3 coding DNA: TGTGCCAGCAGTTCCCTCGACAGGGTGGTTGCTGAAGCTTTCTTT. Protein product: CASSSLDRVVAEAFF.

This clone was seen a few times. The V and J genes are TRBV21-1 and TRBJ2-4; TRBD1 is the table's D call and was not checked against the DNA. TRBV21-1 is a pseudogene. The CDR3 sequence is 16 residues long. In DNA, the CDR3 is TGTGCCAGCAGCAAAGCGCTCAGGGTAGCCAAAAACATTCAGTACTTC. Amino acids: CASSKALRVAKNIQYF.

The chain links TRBV5-4 to TRBJ2-3, with 10 bases lining up with TRBD2. This CDR3 has 16 residues. With 2 bases clipped from V and 1 base from J, the junction kept 4 bases outside the gene matches. CDR1 is SGHNT and CDR2 is YYREEE in the germline V gene (reference sequence). CDR3 nucleotide sequence: TGTGCCAGCAGCTTACGCGGGACTAGCGGCACAGATACGCAGTATTTT. It specifies CASSLRGTSGTDTQYF.

The V and J genes are TRBV6-5 and TRBJ1-5, with 9 bases matching TRBD1. There are 13 residues in the CDR3. The J segment lost 7 bases and the V segment lost 5 bases, leaving 3 bases of the junction unmatched. CDR1 and CDR2 (germline): MNHEY, SVGAGI. The CDR3 reads CASSRTGAQPQHF. Here the CDR3 DNA reads TGTGCCAGCAGTCGGACAGGGGCCCAGCCCCAGCATTTT.

This chain joins TRBV28 and TRBJ2-5; 11 bases are shared with TRBD1. Germline assignment: CDR1 MDHEN and CDR2 SYDVKM. This CDR3 has 16 residues. The V segment lost 2 bases and the J segment 11 bases; nucleotides outside the gene matches: 13. The CDR3 spells CASSLRRDRGKLKQYF. In DNA form, the CDR3 reads TGTGCCAGCAGTTTACGTCGGGACAGGGGGAAGTTAAAGCAGTACTTC.

The genes are TRBV5-1 and TRBJ1-2; D is possibly TRBD1 (5 bases). The CDR3 covers 13 residues. CDR1 is SGHRS, CDR2 YFSETQ, per germline. Trimming removed 0 bases at V and 8 bases at J, with 11 bases between. CDR3 sequence: CASSLGQGEGYTF. The DNA of the CDR3 is TGCGCCAGCAGCTTGGGGCAGGGTGAGGGCTACACCTTC.

The chain joins TRBV9 to TRBJ2-5, with 12 bases matching TRBD2. The CDR3 loop spans 16 amino acids. Trimming took 3 bases from V and 4 from J; bases not matched to a gene: 7. Germline-derived CDR1 and CDR2 are SGDLS and YYNGEE. This CDR3 is CASSAGGLAGRETQYF. The CDR3 nucleotides are TGTGCCAGCAGCGCGGGAGGACTAGCGGGAAGAGAGACCCAGTACTTC.